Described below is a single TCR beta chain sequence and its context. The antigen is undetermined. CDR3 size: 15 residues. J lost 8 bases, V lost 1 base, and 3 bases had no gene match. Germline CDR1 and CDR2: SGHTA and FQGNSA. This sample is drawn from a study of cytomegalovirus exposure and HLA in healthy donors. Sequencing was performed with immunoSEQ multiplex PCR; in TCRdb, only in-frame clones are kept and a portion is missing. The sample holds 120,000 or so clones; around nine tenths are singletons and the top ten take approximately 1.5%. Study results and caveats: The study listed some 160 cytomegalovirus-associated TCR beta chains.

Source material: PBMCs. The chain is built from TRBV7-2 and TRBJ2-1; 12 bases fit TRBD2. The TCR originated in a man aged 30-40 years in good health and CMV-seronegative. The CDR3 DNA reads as TGTGCCAGCAGCTTAGACCTAGCGGGAGGGTATGAGCAGTTCTTC. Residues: CASSLDLAGGYEQFF.